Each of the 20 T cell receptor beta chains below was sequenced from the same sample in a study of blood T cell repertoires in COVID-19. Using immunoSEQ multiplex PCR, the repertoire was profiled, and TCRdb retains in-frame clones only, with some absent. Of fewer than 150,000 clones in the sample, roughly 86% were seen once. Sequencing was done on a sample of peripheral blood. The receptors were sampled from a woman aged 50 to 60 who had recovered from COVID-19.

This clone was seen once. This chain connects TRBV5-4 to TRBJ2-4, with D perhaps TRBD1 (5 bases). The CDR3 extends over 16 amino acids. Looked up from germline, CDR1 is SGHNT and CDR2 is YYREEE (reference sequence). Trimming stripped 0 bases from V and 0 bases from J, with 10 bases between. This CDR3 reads CASSLATDLAKNIQYF. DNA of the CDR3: TGTGCCAGCAGCTTGGCGACAGATCTAGCCAAAAACATTCAGTACTTC.

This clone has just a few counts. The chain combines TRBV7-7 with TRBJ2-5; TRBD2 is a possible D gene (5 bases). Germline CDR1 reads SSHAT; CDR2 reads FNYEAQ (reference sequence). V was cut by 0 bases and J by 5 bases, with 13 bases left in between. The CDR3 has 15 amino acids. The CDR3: CASSLAVGVGETQYF. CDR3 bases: TGTGCCAGCAGCTTAGCGGTCGGGGTTGGGGAGACCCAGTACTTC.

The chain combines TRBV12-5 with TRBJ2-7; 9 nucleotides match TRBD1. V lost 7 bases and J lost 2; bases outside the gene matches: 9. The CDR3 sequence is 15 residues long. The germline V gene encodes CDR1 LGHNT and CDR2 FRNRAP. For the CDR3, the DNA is TGTGCTAGTGCCCTCGGGACAGGGATGACCTACGAGCAGTACTTC. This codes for CASALGTGMTYEQYF.

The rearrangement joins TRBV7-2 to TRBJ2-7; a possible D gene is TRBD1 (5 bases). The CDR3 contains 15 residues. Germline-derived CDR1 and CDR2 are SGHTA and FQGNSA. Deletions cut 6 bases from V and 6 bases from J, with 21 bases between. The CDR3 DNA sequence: TGTGCCAGCAGAACTCAGGGAACCCCATTGGGCGAGCAGTACTTC. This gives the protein CASRTQGTPLGEQYF.

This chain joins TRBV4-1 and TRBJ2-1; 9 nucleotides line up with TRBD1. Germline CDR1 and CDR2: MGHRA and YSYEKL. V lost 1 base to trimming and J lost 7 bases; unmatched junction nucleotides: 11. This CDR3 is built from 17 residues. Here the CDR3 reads CASSQGGQGPGGNEQFF. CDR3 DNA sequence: TGCGCCAGCAGCCAAGGGGGACAGGGCCCCGGAGGAAATGAGCAGTTCTTC.

The CDR3 DNA sequence: TGTGCCAGCTCACCATCGGGCAGGGGCAATCAGCCCCAGCATTTT. This encodes CASSPSGRGNQPQHF. The chain links TRBV18 to TRBJ1-5, with D perhaps matching TRBD1 (5 bases). The length of the CDR3 is 15 residues. The germline V gene has CDR1 KGHSH and CDR2 LQKENI. V lost 2 bases and J 2 bases, leaving 10 bases between the germline ends.

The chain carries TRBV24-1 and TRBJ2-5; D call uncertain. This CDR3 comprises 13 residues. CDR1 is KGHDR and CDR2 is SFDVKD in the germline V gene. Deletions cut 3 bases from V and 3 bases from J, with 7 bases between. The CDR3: CATSDRNEETQYF. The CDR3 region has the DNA TGTGCCACCAGTGATCGTAATGAAGAGACCCAGTACTTC.

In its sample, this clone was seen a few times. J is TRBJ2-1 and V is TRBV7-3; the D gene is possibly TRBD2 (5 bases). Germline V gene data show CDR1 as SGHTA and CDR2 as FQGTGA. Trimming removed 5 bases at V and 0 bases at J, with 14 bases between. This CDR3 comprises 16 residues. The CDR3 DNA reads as TGTGCCAGCAGCGGCGGAGGACGGCACTCCTACAATGAGCAGTTCTTC. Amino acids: CASSGGGRHSYNEQFF.

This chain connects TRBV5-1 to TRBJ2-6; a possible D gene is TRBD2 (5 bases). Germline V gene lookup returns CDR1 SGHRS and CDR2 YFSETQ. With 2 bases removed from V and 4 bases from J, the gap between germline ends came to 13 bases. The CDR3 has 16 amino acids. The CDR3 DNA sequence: TGCGCCAGCAGCTTCCTCACGGGATCCGGGGCCAACGTCCTGACTTTC. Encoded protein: CASSFLTGSGANVLTF.

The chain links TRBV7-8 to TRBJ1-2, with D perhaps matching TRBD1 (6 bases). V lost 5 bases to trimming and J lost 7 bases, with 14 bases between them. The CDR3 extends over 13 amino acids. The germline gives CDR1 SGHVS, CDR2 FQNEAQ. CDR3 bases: TGTGCCAGCAGCAGGACAGAGATCGGTGGCTACACCTTC. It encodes CASSRTEIGGYTF.

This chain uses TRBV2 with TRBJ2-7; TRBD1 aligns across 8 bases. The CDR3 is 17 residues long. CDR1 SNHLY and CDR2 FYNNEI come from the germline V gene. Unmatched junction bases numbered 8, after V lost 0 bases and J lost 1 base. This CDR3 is CASSEAPPGQGSYEQYF. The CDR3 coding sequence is TGTGCCAGCAGTGAAGCGCCCCCAGGACAGGGTTCCTACGAGCAGTACTTC.

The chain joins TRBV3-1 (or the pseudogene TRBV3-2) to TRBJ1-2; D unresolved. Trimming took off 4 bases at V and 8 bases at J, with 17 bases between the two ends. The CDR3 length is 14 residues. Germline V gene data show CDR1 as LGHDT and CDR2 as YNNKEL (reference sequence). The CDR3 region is CASSRQQMPDGYTF. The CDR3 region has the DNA TGTGCCAGCAGCCGGCAACAGATGCCTGACGGCTACACCTTC.

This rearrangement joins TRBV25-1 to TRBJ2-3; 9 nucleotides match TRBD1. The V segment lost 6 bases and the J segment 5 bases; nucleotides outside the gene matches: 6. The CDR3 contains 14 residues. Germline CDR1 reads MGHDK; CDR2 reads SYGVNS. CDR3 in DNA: TGTGCCAGCAGGACAGGGGGTTCCATAGATACGCAGTATTTT. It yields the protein CASRTGGSIDTQYF.

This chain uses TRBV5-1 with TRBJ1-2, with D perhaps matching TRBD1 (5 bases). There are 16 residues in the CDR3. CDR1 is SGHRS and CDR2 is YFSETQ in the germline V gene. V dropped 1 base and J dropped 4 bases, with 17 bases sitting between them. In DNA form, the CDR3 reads TGCGCCAGCAGCTTGATGGTCGGGGGAGAGAGCTATGGCTACACCTTC. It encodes CASSLMVGGESYGYTF.

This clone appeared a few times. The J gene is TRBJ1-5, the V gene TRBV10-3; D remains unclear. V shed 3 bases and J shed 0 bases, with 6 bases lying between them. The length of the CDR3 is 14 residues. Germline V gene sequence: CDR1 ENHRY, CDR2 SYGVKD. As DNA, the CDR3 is TGTGCCATCAGTGACGGTTATAGCAATCAGCCCCAGCATTTT. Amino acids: CAISDGYSNQPQHF.

CDR3 protein: CASSYLQLNEKLFF. The DNA for the CDR3 is TGTGCCAGCAGTTACCTTCAGTTGAATGAAAAACTGTTTTTT. J is TRBJ1-4 and V is TRBV6-2 or TRBV6-3; D is unresolved. This CDR3 comprises 14 residues. The V end was cut by 2 bases, the J end by 5 bases, with 9 bases between. CDR1 and CDR2 from the germline V gene are MNHEY and SVGEGT.

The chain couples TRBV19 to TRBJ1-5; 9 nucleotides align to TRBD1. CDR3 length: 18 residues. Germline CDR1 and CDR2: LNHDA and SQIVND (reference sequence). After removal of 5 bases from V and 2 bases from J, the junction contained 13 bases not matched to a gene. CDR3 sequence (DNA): TGTGCCAGTAGTCCTGGGACAGGGAGAGGTAGAGGCAATCAGCCCCAGCATTTT. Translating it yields CASSPGTGRGRGNQPQHF. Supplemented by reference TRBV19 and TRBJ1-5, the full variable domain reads DGGITQSPKYLFRKEGQNVTLSCEQNLNHDAMYWYRQDPGQGLRLIYYSQIVNDFQKGDIAEGYSVSREKKESFPLTVTSAQKNPTAFYLCASSPGTGRGRGNQPQHFGDGTRLSIL.

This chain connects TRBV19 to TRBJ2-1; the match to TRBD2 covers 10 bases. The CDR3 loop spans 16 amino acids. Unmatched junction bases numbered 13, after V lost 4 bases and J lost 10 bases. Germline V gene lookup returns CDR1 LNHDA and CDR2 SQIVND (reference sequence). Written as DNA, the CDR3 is TGTGCCAGTAGTAATCCAGCGGGGGGGCAGTACTTCGAGCAGTTCTTC. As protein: CASSNPAGGQYFEQFF.

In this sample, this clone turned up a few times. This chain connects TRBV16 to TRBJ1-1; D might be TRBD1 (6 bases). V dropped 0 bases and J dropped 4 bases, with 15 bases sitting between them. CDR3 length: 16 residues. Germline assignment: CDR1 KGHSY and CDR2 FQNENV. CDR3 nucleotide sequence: TGTGCCAGCAGCCAATCGGCAGGGGAGCTCGGCACTGAAGCTTTCTTT. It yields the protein CASSQSAGELGTEAFF.

As DNA, the CDR3 is TGTGCCAGCAGCCCCGAGCTTCGAAATTATAATTCACCCCTCCACTTT. Translating it yields CASSPELRNYNSPLHF. The genes are TRBV3-1 (or the pseudogene TRBV3-2) and TRBJ1-6, with D unresolved. V dropped 4 bases and J dropped 4 bases, with 14 bases sitting between them. There are 16 residues in the CDR3. Germline V gene lookup returns CDR1 LGHDT and CDR2 YNNKEL (reference sequence).